Listed below are T cell receptor beta chains from one sample, sequenced in a study of blood T cell repertoires in COVID-19. Assay: immunoSEQ multiplex PCR; the TCRdb copy retains only in-frame clones and omits some. The sample carries more than 150,000 clones, about nine tenths recorded once. Sequencing was done on a sample of PBMCs or T cells enriched from blood (not recorded which). Receptor source: a woman between 25 and 40 years old who had recovered from COVID-19. The CDR3 runs from the conserved cysteine through the conserved F or W. The order of the fields is D gene, V gene, J gene, clone size, CDR3 protein, CDR3 DNA. D genes are given only for firm matches. Not all rows give a size; the values are once, few, many and, for expanded clones, a class.

D: TRBD1
V: TRBV7-2
J: TRBJ2-3
size: .
CDR3: CASSTGETDTQYF
DNA: TGTGCCAGCAGCACAGGGGAGACAGATACGCAGTATTTT

D: TRBD1
V: TRBV24-1
J: TRBJ2-7
size: once
CDR3: CATGTGGDYEQYF
DNA: TGTGCCACCGGAACAGGGGGCGACTACGAGCAGTACTTC

D: TRBD1
V: TRBV13
J: TRBJ2-5
size: .
CDR3: CASSLGQGAETQYF
DNA: TGTGCCAGCAGCTTAGGGCAGGGGGCTGAGACCCAGTACTTC

D: TRBD1
V: TRBV28
J: TRBJ1-2
size: .
CDR3: CASSLRRGLGYTF
DNA: TGTGCCAGCAGTTTACGCAGGGGGCTTGGCTACACCTTC

D: .
V: TRBV19
J: TRBJ1-2
size: .
CDR3: CASSIRAGVRDGYTF
DNA: TGTGCCAGTAGTATACGGGCAGGGGTTAGGGATGGCTACACCTTC

D: .
V: TRBV21-1
J: TRBJ2-7
size: .
CDR3: CASSTGVQGTASSYEQYF
DNA: TGTGCCAGCAGCACGGGGGTTCAGGGAACCGCCTCATCCTACGAGCAGTACTTC

D: .
V: TRBV18
J: TRBJ2-2
size: .
CDR3: CASSPDRSMNTGELFF
DNA: TGTGCCAGCTCCCCGGACAGATCGATGAACACCGGGGAGCTGTTTTTT

D: .
V: TRBV9
J: TRBJ2-2
size: .
CDR3: CASSADSFTGELFF
DNA: TGTGCCAGCAGCGCGGACAGTTTTACCGGGGAGCTGTTTTTT

D: TRBD1
V: TRBV19
J: TRBJ1-2
size: .
CDR3: CASSWTGDKADGYTF
DNA: TGTGCCAGTAGTTGGACAGGGGACAAAGCGGATGGCTACACCTTC

D: .
V: TRBV6-5
J: TRBJ1-2
size: few
CDR3: CASSLRGTVGYTF
DNA: TGTGCCAGCAGCCTTCGGGGGACTGTGGGCTACACCTTC

D: .
V: TRBV7-9
J: TRBJ2-1
size: .
CDR3: CASSYALALSEQFF
DNA: TGTGCCAGCAGCTACGCTCTAGCGCTGAGTGAGCAGTTCTTC

D: .
V: TRBV5-1
J: TRBJ2-1
size: .
CDR3: CASSLFGGGYNEQFF
DNA: TGCGCCAGCAGCTTGTTTGGGGGAGGCTACAATGAGCAGTTCTTC

D: TRBD1
V: TRBV5-5
J: TRBJ2-2
size: .
CDR3: CASSFSRGYVGELFF
DNA: TGTGCCAGCAGCTTCTCCAGGGGGTATGTCGGGGAGCTGTTTTTT

D: .
V: TRBV5-1
J: TRBJ2-5
size: .
CDR3: CASSSPPGPQETQYF
DNA: TGCGCCAGCAGCTCGCCCCCTGGGCCTCAAGAGACCCAGTACTTC

D: TRBD2
V: TRBV10-3
J: TRBJ2-5
size: .
CDR3: CAISESPGTSGRTQYF
DNA: TGTGCCATCAGTGAGTCCCCCGGGACTAGCGGGCGGACCCAGTACTTC

D: .
V: TRBV11-3
J: TRBJ1-5
size: .
CDR3: CASRVDRQSNQPQHF
DNA: TGTGCCAGCAGGGTCGACAGGCAAAGCAATCAGCCCCAGCATTTT

D: TRBD1
V: TRBV5-5
J: TRBJ2-1
size: .
CDR3: CASSPGQVYNEQFF
DNA: TGTGCCAGCAGCCCCGGACAGGTCTACAATGAGCAGTTCTTC

D: TRBD1
V: TRBV9
J: TRBJ2-7
size: .
CDR3: CASSGGTVHEQYF
DNA: TGTGCCAGCAGCGGGGGGACAGTCCACGAGCAGTACTTC